This passage covers 24 T cell receptor beta chains from one sample sequenced in a study of blood T cell repertoires in COVID-19. Measured with immunoSEQ multiplex PCR; TCRdb has only the in-frame clones, and not every one. This sample carries 250,000 to 400,000 clones, under 90% of them seen once, and the ten largest clones take less than 3.5%. The sequencing sample was made of peripheral blood. Source of these receptors: a woman aged 25 to 39 with COVID-19, enrolled during active disease.

The chain combines TRBV7-8 with TRBJ2-2, with 7 bases that match TRBD2. The germline CDR1 and CDR2 sequences are SGHVS and FQNEAQ. The trim removed 5 bases at V and 4 bases at J, leaving 10 bases unmatched. This CDR3 has 16 amino acids. The CDR3, as DNA: TGTGCCAGCAGCCCTATAGCGGGCCAGGGCACCGGGGAGCTGTTTTTT. This codes for CASSPIAGQGTGELFF. Looking up the rest from reference TRBV7-8 and TRBJ2-2 gives the full variable domain: GAGVSQSPRYKVAKRGQDVALRCDPISGHVSLFWYQQALGQGPEFLTYFQNEAQLDKSGLPSDRFFAERPEGSVSTLKIQRTQQEDSAVYLCASSPIAGQGTGELFFGEGSRLTVL.

The chain uses TRBV7-2 and TRBJ2-1, with 8 bases identical to TRBD2. Germline V lookup: CDR1 SGHTA, CDR2 FQGNSA. The CDR3 extends over 16 amino acids. V was pared by 5 bases and J by 1 base, with 7 bases of the junction left unmatched. The CDR3 region is CASSRRAGASYNEQFF. The DNA for the CDR3 is TGTGCCAGCAGCCGCCGAGCGGGAGCGTCCTACAATGAGCAGTTCTTC.

The chain joins TRBV5-1 to TRBJ2-7; 10 positions match TRBD2. Germline V CDR1 and CDR2: SGHRS, YFSETQ. The CDR3 is 15 residues long. Trimming took 1 base from V and 3 from J; bases not matched to a gene: 4. The CDR3 loop is CASSLLASGGYEQYF. CDR3 DNA: TGCGCCAGCAGCTTGTTGGCTAGCGGGGGCTACGAGCAGTACTTC.

The V and J genes are TRBV19 and TRBJ2-4, with D maybe TRBD1 (6 bases). The V gene lost 4 bases and the J gene lost 0 bases, with 7 bases spanning the gap. CDR1 is LNHDA, CDR2 SQIVND, per germline (reference sequence). The CDR3 is made up of 14 amino acids. In DNA form, the CDR3 reads TGTGCCAGTAGTACGGACAGAGCCAAAAACATTCAGTACTTC. It codes for CASSTDRAKNIQYF.

This clone was seen more than once but under ten times. The chain joins TRBV7-8 to TRBJ1-2; unclear D gene. The CDR3 sequence is 14 residues long. Per germline, CDR1 SGHVS and CDR2 FQNEAQ. The V gene lost 8 bases and the J gene lost 4 bases, with 17 bases spanning the gap. The CDR3, as DNA: TGTGCCAGCTCTCCAGGTGGTGAGTCCTATGGCTACACCTTC. Protein: CASSPGGESYGYTF.

This clone came up a few times. The chain has TRBV3-1 (or the pseudogene TRBV3-2) and TRBJ2-3; D remains unclear. With 1 base removed from V and 2 bases from J, the gap between germline ends came to 10 bases. Germline CDR1 LGHDT, CDR2 YNNKEL (reference sequence). The CDR3 length is 15 residues. The CDR3 region has the DNA TGTGCCAGCAGCCAAGGTTCTAGTCTCACAGATACGCAGTATTTT. The encoded protein is CASSQGSSLTDTQYF.

The rearrangement uses TRBV27 and TRBJ1-2; TRBD1 matches at 8 bases. Germline V gene data show CDR1 as MNHEY and CDR2 as SMNVEV (reference sequence). The CDR3 runs to 15 residues. Losses at the gene ends were 3 bases for V and 4 bases for J; bases not matched to a gene: 7. Written as DNA, the CDR3 is TGTGCCAGCAGTTTTCTCTCAGGGGGCGGCTATGGCTACACCTTC. Amino acid sequence: CASSFLSGGGYGYTF.

The chain recombines TRBV29-1 with TRBJ2-3; TRBD1 agrees at 8 bases. Germline CDR1 is SQVTM and CDR2 is ANQGSEA. The trim removed 6 bases at V and 6 bases at J, leaving 11 bases unmatched. The CDR3 consists of 14 residues. The CDR3 bases are TGCAGCGTCGTAAAAGACAGGGGCGATGATACGCAGTATTTT. Translating gives CSVVKDRGDDTQYF.

The chain uses TRBV7-7 and TRBJ2-2; TRBD2 matches 10 bases. Unmatched junction bases numbered 3, after V lost 1 base and J lost 4 bases. The CDR3 covers 16 residues. Germline CDR1 and CDR2: SSHAT and FNYEAQ (reference sequence). The CDR3 is CASSLGLAGSTGELFF. The DNA for the CDR3 is TGTGCCAGCAGCTTAGGACTAGCGGGTTCCACCGGGGAGCTGTTTTTT.

This sequence joins TRBV27 and TRBJ2-5; the match to TRBD2 covers 9 bases. The CDR3 is 15 residues long. The trim removed 6 bases at V and 0 bases at J, leaving 5 bases unmatched. Germline-derived CDR1 and CDR2 are MNHEY and SMNVEV (reference sequence). CDR3 loop: CASSRLAEYQETQYF. The CDR3 nucleotides are TGTGCCAGCAGCCGACTAGCGGAGTACCAAGAGACCCAGTACTTC.

The chain uses TRBV27 and TRBJ1-1; D unresolved. This CDR3 contains 14 residues. V lost 4 bases and J 5 bases, leaving 14 bases between the germline ends. The V gene's germline CDR1 is MNHEY and CDR2 SMNVEV (reference sequence). CDR3: CASSSRRVGTEAFF. CDR3 nucleotide sequence: TGTGCCAGCAGTTCACGGAGGGTAGGGACTGAAGCTTTCTTT.

The chain is built from TRBV6-4 and TRBJ1-1; 10 nucleotides align to TRBD1. V shed 4 bases, J shed 6 bases, and the junction held 14 bases outside the gene matches. CDR1 is MRHNA, CDR2 SNTAGT, per germline. This CDR3 comprises 17 residues. CDR3 coding DNA: TGTGCCAGCAGTGCGACAGGGGGCCAAATGGGAGGCGCTGAAGCTTTCTTT. Its protein product is CASSATGGQMGGAEAFF.

The chain is built from TRBV15 and TRBJ2-4; possibly TRBD2 for D (5 bases). Trimming left V 0 bases short and J 5 bases short, with 11 bases between. The length of the CDR3 is 15 residues. Germline V gene lookup returns CDR1 LNHNV and CDR2 YYDKDF (reference sequence). The CDR3 DNA reads as TGTGCCACCAGCAGAGACCCAGGAGCGGAAAACATTCAGTACTTC. Protein: CATSRDPGAENIQYF. The full variable domain, with the rest looked up from reference TRBV15 and TRBJ2-4, is DAMVIQNPRYQVTQFGKPVTLSCSQTLNHNVMYWYQQKSSQAPKLLFHYYDKDFNNEADTPDNFQSRRPNTSFCFLDIRSPGLGDTAMYLCATSRDPGAENIQYFGAGTRLSVL.

The J gene is TRBJ2-1, the V gene TRBV19, with 7 nucleotides matching TRBD2. The CDR3 consists of 14 residues. Germline V CDR1 and CDR2: LNHDA, SQIVND (reference sequence). J was trimmed by 8 bases and V by 3 bases; bases with no gene match: 7. Here the CDR3 DNA reads TGTGCCAGTAGTATTACCGGGGGGTGGGATGAGCAGTTCTTC. Residues: CASSITGGWDEQFF.

V usage is TRBV27 and J usage is TRBJ2-1; 11 bases are shared with TRBD2. V gave up 3 bases and J gave up 7 bases; unmatched junction bases: 5. Germline V gene lookup returns CDR1 MNHEY and CDR2 SMNVEV (reference sequence). The CDR3 is 15 amino acids. Written as DNA, the CDR3 is TGTGCCAGCAGTTTCGAGACTAGCGGGAAGAATGAGCAGTTCTTC. It translates to CASSFETSGKNEQFF.

The CDR3, as DNA: TGTGCCAGTAGTATGGGGGACAGGGGATCCGGGAATCAGCCCCAGCATTTT. It translates to CASSMGDRGSGNQPQHF. The chain links TRBV19 to TRBJ1-5; TRBD1 matches at 10 bases. The trim removed 3 bases at V and 4 bases at J, leaving 9 bases unmatched. CDR1 and CDR2 (germline): LNHDA, SQIVND (reference sequence). The CDR3 covers 17 residues.

This rearrangement joins TRBV19 to TRBJ2-2, with no clear D. Trimming took off 3 bases at V and 5 bases at J, with 10 bases between the two ends. Germline CDR1 is LNHDA and CDR2 is SQIVND (reference sequence). This CDR3 is 14 amino acids long. The CDR3 reads CASSIEARTGELFF. CDR3 coding DNA: TGTGCCAGTAGTATTGAAGCTCGGACCGGGGAGCTGTTTTTT. Complete variable domain (other parts from reference TRBV19 and TRBJ2-2): DGGITQSPKYLFRKEGQNVTLSCEQNLNHDAMYWYRQDPGQGLRLIYYSQIVNDFQKGDIAEGYSVSREKKESFPLTVTSAQKNPTAFYLCASSIEARTGELFFGEGSRLTVL.

The V and J genes are TRBV19 and TRBJ1-5, with D perhaps TRBD1 (6 bases). The CDR3 covers 15 residues. Per the germline V gene, CDR1 is LNHDA and CDR2 is SQIVND (reference sequence). The V gene lost 2 bases and the J gene lost 3 bases, with 11 bases spanning the gap. CDR3 bases: TGTGCCAGTAGTATATCCGGGGGGCCCAATCAGCCCCAGCATTTT. This translates into CASSISGGPNQPQHF.

In this sample, this clone turned up once. The chain joins TRBV15 to TRBJ1-5; D unresolved. The CDR3 runs 18 residues. CDR1 is LNHNV, CDR2 YYDKDF, per germline (reference sequence). V was pared by 0 bases and J by 1 base, with 16 bases between. This chain's CDR3 is CATSRDTRFRLSNQPQHF. Here the CDR3 DNA reads TGTGCCACCAGCAGAGATACCCGCTTTAGACTCAGCAATCAGCCCCAGCATTTT.

The chain employs TRBV9 and TRBJ1-1; no clear D. The CDR3 totals 13 residues. The germline V gene encodes CDR1 SGDLS and CDR2 YYNGEE. The V end was cut by 3 bases, the J end by 3 bases, with 9 bases between. The CDR3 reads CASSAVRDTEAFF. For the CDR3, the DNA is TGTGCCAGCAGCGCCGTGAGGGACACTGAAGCTTTCTTT.

V is TRBV5-5 and J is TRBJ1-1; TRBD1 is a possible D gene (5 bases). The CDR3 has 14 residues. Germline CDR1 and CDR2: SGHKS and YYEKEE (reference sequence). Trimming took off 6 bases at V and 8 bases at J, with 20 bases between the two ends. CDR3 in amino acids: CASIPLVGRAEAFF. The CDR3 DNA follows: TGTGCCAGCATCCCTTTGGTCGGCAGGGCGGAAGCTTTCTTT. The variable domain in full, with the rest retrieved from reference TRBV5-5 and TRBJ1-1, is DAGVTQSPTHLIKTRGQQVTLRCSPISGHKSVSWYQQVLGQGPQFIFQYYEKEERGRGNFPDRFSARQFPNYSSELNVNALLLGDSALYLCASIPLVGRAEAFFGQGTRLTVV.

This chain links TRBV10-2 with TRBJ1-4; tentative D call: TRBD1 (6 bases). The CDR3 consists of 16 residues. Germline-derived CDR1 and CDR2 are WSHSY and SAAADI. Trimming shortened V by 3 bases and J by 0 bases, and 11 bases separated the two germline ends. CDR3 nucleotide sequence: TGCGCCAGCAGTGATGTCAGGGGTCCAACTAATGAAAAACTGTTTTTT. The encoded protein is CASSDVRGPTNEKLFF.

The chain employs TRBV25-1 and TRBJ1-3; D possibly corresponds to TRBD1 (5 bases). Trimming shortened V by 6 bases and J by 9 bases, and 9 bases separated the two germline ends. The CDR3 runs 11 residues. Germline CDR1 reads MGHDK; CDR2 reads SYGVNS. DNA of the CDR3: TGTGCCAGCAGCTCAGGGATCACCATATATTTT. Translated, it gives CASSSGITIYF. The whole variable domain, filled in from reference TRBV25-1 and TRBJ1-3, reads EADIYQTPRYLVIGTGKKITLECSQTMGHDKMYWYQQDPGMELHLIHYSYGVNSTEKGDLSSESTVSRIRTEHFPLTLESARPSHTSQYLCASSSGITIYFGEGSWLTVV.

The chain has TRBV27 and TRBJ2-7, with 7 positions matching TRBD2. V shed 5 bases, J shed 2 bases, and the junction held 12 bases outside the gene matches. This CDR3 has 16 amino acids. Germline V gene lookup returns CDR1 MNHEY and CDR2 SMNVEV (reference sequence). CDR3 nucleotide sequence: TGTGCCAGCAGTCCTCATGGGGGGGTATCGACCTACGAGCAGTACTTC. Residues: CASSPHGGVSTYEQYF.